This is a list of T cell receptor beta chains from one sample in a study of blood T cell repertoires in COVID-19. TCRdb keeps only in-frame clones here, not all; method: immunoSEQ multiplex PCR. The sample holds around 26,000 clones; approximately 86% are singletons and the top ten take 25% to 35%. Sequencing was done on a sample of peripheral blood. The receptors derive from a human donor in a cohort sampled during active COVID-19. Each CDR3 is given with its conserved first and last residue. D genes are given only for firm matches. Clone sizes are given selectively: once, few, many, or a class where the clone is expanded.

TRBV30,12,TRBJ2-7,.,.,CAWSVERYEQYF,TGTGCCTGGAGTGTAGAGCGCTACGAGCAGTACTTC
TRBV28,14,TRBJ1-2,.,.,CASSPHQQVYGYTF,TGTGCCAGCAGTCCCCACCAGCAGGTCTATGGCTACACCTTC
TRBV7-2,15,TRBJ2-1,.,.,CASSLNRESYNEQFF,TGTGCCAGCAGCTTAAATCGGGAATCCTACAATGAGCAGTTCTTC
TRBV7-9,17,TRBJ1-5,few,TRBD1,CASSPSQGAFGNQPQHF,TGTGCCAGCAGCCCGTCACAGGGGGCGTTTGGTAATCAGCCCCAGCATTTT
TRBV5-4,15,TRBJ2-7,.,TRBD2,CASSKQLAGGVEQYF,TGTGCCAGCAGCAAACAACTAGCGGGAGGGGTAGAGCAGTACTTC
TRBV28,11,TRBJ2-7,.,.,CASSRGYEQYF,TGTGCCAGCAGCCGGGGCTACGAGCAGTACTTC
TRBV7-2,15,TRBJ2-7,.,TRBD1,CASSLAGQGEYEQYF,TGTGCCAGCAGCTTAGCGGGACAGGGGGAGTACGAGCAGTACTTC
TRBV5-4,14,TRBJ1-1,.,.,CASSFDSLNTEAFF,TGTGCCAGCAGCTTTGACTCGTTGAACACTGAAGCTTTCTTT
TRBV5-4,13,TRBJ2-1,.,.,CASSLAMRAEQFF,TGTGCCAGCAGCTTGGCCATGCGGGCTGAGCAGTTCTTC
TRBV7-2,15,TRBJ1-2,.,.,CASSLVIQPEGGYTF,TGTGCCAGCAGCTTAGTGATACAGCCCGAGGGTGGCTACACCTTC
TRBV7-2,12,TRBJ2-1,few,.,CASSNTGNEQFF,TGTGCCAGCAGCAATACAGGCAATGAGCAGTTCTTC
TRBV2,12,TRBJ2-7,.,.,CASREGPYEQYF,TGTGCCAGTAGAGAGGGTCCGTACGAGCAGTACTTC
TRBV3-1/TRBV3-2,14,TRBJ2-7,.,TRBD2,CASSHLGGNYEQYF,TGTGCCAGCAGCCACCTGGGGGGGAACTACGAGCAGTACTTC
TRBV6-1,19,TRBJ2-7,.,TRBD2,CASSAPPGLAGESGYEQYF,TGTGCCAGCAGTGCACCACCGGGACTAGCGGGAGAGTCGGGGTATGAGCAGTACTTC
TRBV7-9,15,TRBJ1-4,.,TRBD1,CASSPRGQGVEKLFF,TGTGCCAGCAGCCCCCGGGGACAGGGGGTGGAAAAACTGTTTTTT
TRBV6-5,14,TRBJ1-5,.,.,CASSLDRGNQPQHF,TGTGCCAGCAGTCTAGACCGGGGGAATCAGCCCCAGCATTTT
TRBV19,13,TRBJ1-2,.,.,CASSIRGQYGYTF,TGTGCCAGTAGTATTCGTGGCCAGTATGGCTACACCTTC
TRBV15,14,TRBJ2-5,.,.,CATSRRGRQETQYF,TGTGCCACCAGCAGAAGGGGGAGACAAGAGACCCAGTACTTC
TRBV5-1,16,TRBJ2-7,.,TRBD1,CASSNEGGQGVYEQYF,TGCGCCAGCTCCAACGAGGGGGGACAGGGGGTCTACGAGCAGTACTTC
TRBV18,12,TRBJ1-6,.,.,CASSPDSSPLHF,TGTGCCAGCTCACCAGACTCCTCACCCCTCCACTTT
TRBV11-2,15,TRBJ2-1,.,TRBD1,CASSLNRGDYNEQFF,TGTGCCAGCAGCTTGAACAGGGGCGATTACAATGAGCAGTTCTTC
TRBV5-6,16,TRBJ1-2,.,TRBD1,CASSEVGRGQHYGYTF,TGTGCCAGCAGCGAAGTGGGCAGGGGGCAACATTATGGCTACACCTTC
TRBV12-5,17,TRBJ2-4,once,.,CASGDPVRRIAKNIQYF,TGTGCTAGTGGTGACCCCGTCCGGAGAATAGCCAAAAACATTCAGTACTTC
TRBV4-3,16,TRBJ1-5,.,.,CASSQGNWGQNQPQHF,TGCGCCAGCAGCCAAGGAAACTGGGGGCAGAATCAGCCCCAGCATTTT
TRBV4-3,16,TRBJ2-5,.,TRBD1,CASSQRAQGLEETQYF,TGCGCCAGCAGCCAAAGGGCACAGGGGCTGGAAGAGACCCAGTACTTC
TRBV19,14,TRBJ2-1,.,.,CASSIAGTPTWLFF,TGTGCCAGTAGTATAGCGGGGACTCCCACATGGCTGTTCTTC
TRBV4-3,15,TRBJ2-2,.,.,CASSRTLRDTGELFF,TGCGCCAGCAGCCGCACCCTGCGGGACACCGGGGAGCTGTTTTTT
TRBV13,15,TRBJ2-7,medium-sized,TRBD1,CASSRTGVDSYEQYF,TGTGCCAGCAGTCGTACAGGGGTGGACTCCTACGAGCAGTACTTC
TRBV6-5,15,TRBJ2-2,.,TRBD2,CASKRGGLHSGELFF,TGTGCCAGCAAGCGGGGGGGCCTTCATTCCGGGGAGCTGTTTTTT
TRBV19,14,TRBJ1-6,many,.,CASSRREDNSPLHF,TGTGCCAGTAGTCGCAGGGAGGATAATTCACCCCTCCACTTT
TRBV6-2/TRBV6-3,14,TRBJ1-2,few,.,CASSYDSKRYGYTF,TGTGCCAGCAGTTACGACAGCAAGCGCTATGGCTACACCTTC
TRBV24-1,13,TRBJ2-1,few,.,CAIQGSIYNEQFF,TGTGCCATCCAGGGCAGCATCTACAATGAGCAGTTCTTC
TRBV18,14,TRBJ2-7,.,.,CASSPTLASYEQYF,TGTGCCAGCTCACCTACGTTGGCCTCCTACGAGCAGTACTTC
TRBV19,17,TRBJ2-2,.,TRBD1,CASSIHRGQPNTGELFF,TGTGCCAGTAGTATCCACCGGGGACAGCCGAACACCGGGGAGCTGTTTTTT
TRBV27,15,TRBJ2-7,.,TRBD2,CASSLKRGGSYEQYF,TGTGCCAGCAGTCTCAAGCGGGGAGGCTCCTACGAGCAGTACTTC
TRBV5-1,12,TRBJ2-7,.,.,CASSLDDSRVYF,TGCGCCAGCAGCTTGGATGATTCGAGGGTTTACTTC
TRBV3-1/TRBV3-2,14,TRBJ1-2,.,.,CASSQEARLYGYTF,TGTGCCAGCAGCCAAGAGGCTCGACTATATGGCTACACCTTC
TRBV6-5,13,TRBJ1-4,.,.,CASGTPTNEKLFF,TGTGCCAGCGGGACACCAACTAATGAAAAACTGTTTTTT
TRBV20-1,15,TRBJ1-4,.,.,CSASLGAGTNEKLFF,TGCAGTGCTAGTCTGGGAGCGGGCACTAATGAAAAACTGTTTTTT
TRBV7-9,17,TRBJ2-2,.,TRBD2,CASSLTGLAANTGELFF,TGTGCCAGCAGCTTAACGGGACTAGCGGCGAACACCGGGGAGCTGTTTTTT
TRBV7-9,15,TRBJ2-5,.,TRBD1,CASSLAGRGRETQYF,TGTGCCAGCAGCTTAGCGGGCAGGGGGAGAGAGACCCAGTACTTC
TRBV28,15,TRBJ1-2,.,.,CASNSLDPRGYGYTF,TGTGCCAGCAACTCCCTAGACCCCAGGGGCTATGGCTACACCTTC
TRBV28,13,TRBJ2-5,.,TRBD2,CASSLSGGGTQYF,TGTGCCAGCAGTCTTAGCGGGGGCGGGACCCAGTACTTC
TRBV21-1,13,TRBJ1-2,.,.,CASFRTGVSGYTF,TGTGCCAGCTTCAGGACAGGGGTGAGTGGCTACACCTTC
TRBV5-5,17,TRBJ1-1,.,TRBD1,CASSLKGQGALNTEAFF,TGTGCCAGCAGCTTGAAGGGACAGGGGGCTTTGAACACTGAAGCTTTCTTT
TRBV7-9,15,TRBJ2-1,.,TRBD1,CASSFSRGRINEQFF,TGTGCCAGCAGCTTTTCCAGGGGGCGCATAAATGAGCAGTTCTTC
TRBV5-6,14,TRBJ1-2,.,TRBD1,CASSLVGQGYGYTF,TGTGCCAGCAGCTTGGTGGGACAGGGCTATGGCTACACCTTC
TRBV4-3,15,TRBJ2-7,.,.,CASSQGGTNSYEQYF,TGCGCCAGCAGCCAAGGCGGGACCAACTCCTACGAGCAGTACTTC
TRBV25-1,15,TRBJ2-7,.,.,CASSDRSGSTGEQYF,TGTGCCAGCAGTGACCGTAGCGGATCAACGGGAGAGCAGTACTTC